This TCR beta chain came from a study of blood T cell repertoires in COVID-19. Study context: COVID-19 samples from acute and convalescent phases originated in the United States, Italy and Spain.

The CDR3 contains 19 residues. The V segment lost 6 bases and the J segment 2 bases; nucleotides outside the gene matches: 15. The germline gives CDR1 MDHEN, CDR2 SYDVKM. All enrollees were roughly 18 to 95 years old and from 25 or so US areas. Participant-given clinical history determined each cohort assignment. Only in-frame clones appear in the TCRdb table, and some are missing; sequencing was by immunoSEQ multiplex PCR. The sample holds roughly 300,000 clones, roughly 88% seen once. The specimen was PBMCs or T cells enriched from blood (not recorded which). The genes are TRBV28 and TRBJ1-5; 11 bases are shared with TRBD1. The TCR was taken from a woman between 40 and 55 years old with acute COVID-19. In DNA form, the CDR3 reads TGTGCCAGCAGACCTCTAGGACAGGGGGCGCGGTCCGGCAATCAGCCCCAGCATTTT. Its protein is CASRPLGQGARSGNQPQHF.